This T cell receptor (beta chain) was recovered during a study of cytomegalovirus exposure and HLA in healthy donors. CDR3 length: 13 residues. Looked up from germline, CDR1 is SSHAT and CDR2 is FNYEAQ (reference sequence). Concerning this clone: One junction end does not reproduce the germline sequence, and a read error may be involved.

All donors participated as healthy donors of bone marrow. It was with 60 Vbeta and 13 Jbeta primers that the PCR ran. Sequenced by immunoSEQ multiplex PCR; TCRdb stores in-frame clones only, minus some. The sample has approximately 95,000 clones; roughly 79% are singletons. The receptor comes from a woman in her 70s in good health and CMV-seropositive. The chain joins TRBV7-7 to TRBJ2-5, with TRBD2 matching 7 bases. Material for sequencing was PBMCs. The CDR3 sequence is CASSLGGSETQYF. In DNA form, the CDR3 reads TGTGCTAGCAGCTTGGGGGGGTCCGAGACCCAGTACTTC.